This T cell receptor beta chain was identified during a study of T cell responses to AZD1222 COVID-19 vaccine. Study-wide points: Spike-specific TCR breadth and depth both grew after two AZD1222 doses. Clonal diversity may have been underestimated, and the donors were mostly white British, with more females than males. The span of vaccine-associated CD4 TCRs extended across spike, with dominance at 160-218 and 743-854.

Regarding this clone: Its target is unknown.

TCRdb keeps only in-frame clones here, not all; method: immunoSEQ multiplex PCR. The profile covers 150,000 to 200,000 clones, with almost 95% appearing a single time and about 10% taken by the ten largest. Per germline, CDR1 SGHVS and CDR2 FQNEAQ. CDR3 length equals 17 residues. V gave up 8 bases and J gave up 6 bases; unmatched junction bases: 14. The origin of this receptor is an adult in good health. The V and J genes are TRBV7-8 and TRBJ2-2; 11 bases line up with TRBD1. The sequences come from peripheral blood, collected on day 0 of AZD1222 vaccination. CDR3 in amino acids: CASRKELGQGVSGELFF. In DNA form, the CDR3 reads TGTGCCAGCCGTAAAGAGCTGGGACAGGGGGTATCCGGGGAGCTGTTTTTT.